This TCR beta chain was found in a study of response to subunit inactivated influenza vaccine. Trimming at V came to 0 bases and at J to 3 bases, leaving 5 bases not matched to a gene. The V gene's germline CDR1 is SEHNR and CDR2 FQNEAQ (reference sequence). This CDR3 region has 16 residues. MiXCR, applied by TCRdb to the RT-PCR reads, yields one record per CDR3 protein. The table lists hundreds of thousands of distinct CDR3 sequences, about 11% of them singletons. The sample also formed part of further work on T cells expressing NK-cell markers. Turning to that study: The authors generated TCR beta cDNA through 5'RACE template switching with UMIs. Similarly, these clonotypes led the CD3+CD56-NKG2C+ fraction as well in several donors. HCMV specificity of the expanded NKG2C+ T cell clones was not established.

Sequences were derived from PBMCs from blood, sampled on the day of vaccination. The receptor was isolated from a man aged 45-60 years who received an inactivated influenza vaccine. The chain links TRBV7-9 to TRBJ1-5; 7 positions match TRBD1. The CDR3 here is CASSLASDRLNQPQHF. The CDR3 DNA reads TGTGCCAGCAGCTTAGCCTCGGACAGGCTCAATCAGCCCCAGCATTTT.